The rows below give T cell receptor beta chains drawn from one sample of a study of OX40 agonist ivuxolimab in advanced cancers. Clones were sequenced by immunoSEQ multiplex PCR, and TCRdb holds only the in-frame ones, with some missing. The sample records fewer than 30,000 clones, about 87% being singletons. The starting material was CD4+ or CD8+ T cells sorted from blood, obtained in a trial of the OX40 agonist ivuxolimab. These receptors were obtained from an adult with an advanced solid tumor such as melanoma, head and neck, liver or kidney cancer. Each CDR3 is given with its conserved first and last residue. Fields, in order: D gene, V gene, J gene, clone size, CDR3 protein, CDR3 DNA. The D gene is left open where the match is weak. A clone size is listed for some rows: how often the clone was seen (once, few, many), or a class if it is expanded.

-	TRBV6-5	TRBJ2-4	-	CASSYWGAGAKNIQYF	TGTGCCAGCAGTTACTGGGGGGCTGGGGCCAAAAACATTCAGTACTTC
TRBD2	TRBV19	TRBJ2-1	-	CASSIAGGYYNEQFF	TGTGCCAGTAGTATAGCCGGGGGGTACTACAATGAGCAGTTCTTC
-	TRBV7-9	TRBJ1-1	-	CASSLRGANTEAFF	TGTGCCAGCAGCTTAAGAGGGGCGAACACTGAAGCTTTCTTT
TRBD1	TRBV5-4	TRBJ2-2	-	CASSKGQAVERAGELFF	TGTGCCAGCAGCAAGGGACAGGCCGTTGAACGGGCCGGGGAGCTGTTTTTT
-	TRBV11-3	TRBJ2-1	-	CASSGSSYNEQFF	TGTGCCAGCAGCGGGAGCTCCTACAATGAGCAGTTCTTC
-	TRBV13	TRBJ2-7	-	CASSLQEYNEQYF	TGTGCCAGCAGCCTCCAGGAGTATAACGAGCAGTACTTC
-	TRBV15	TRBJ2-3	-	CATSRATPAPIYLDTQYF	TGTGCCACCAGCAGAGCGACCCCGGCACCGATATATCTCGATACGCAGTATTTT
-	TRBV9	TRBJ1-5	-	CASSLGDGVNQPQHF	TGTGCCAGCAGCCTAGGGGACGGGGTAAATCAGCCCCAGCATTTT
TRBD2	TRBV19	TRBJ2-7	medium-sized	CASSPGLAGVGEQYF	TGTGCCAGTAGTCCCGGACTAGCGGGAGTAGGTGAGCAGTACTTC
TRBD1	TRBV7-4	TRBJ2-7	-	CASSFDRDYEQYF	TGTGCCAGCAGCTTTGACAGGGACTACGAGCAGTACTTC
-	TRBV5-1	TRBJ1-1	-	CASSFFDSLNTEAFF	TGCGCCAGCAGCTTTTTTGACAGCTTGAACACTGAAGCTTTCTTT
-	TRBV4-2	TRBJ2-3	-	CASSQELLPIDTQYF	TGTGCCAGCAGCCAAGAACTTCTGCCAATAGATACGCAGTATTTT
TRBD1	TRBV7-2	TRBJ2-6	-	CASSLTGGSGANVLTF	TGTGCCAGCAGCTTGACAGGGGGCTCTGGGGCCAACGTCCTGACTTTC
-	TRBV27	TRBJ2-1	-	CATSSSSYNEQFF	TGTGCCACTAGCTCGAGCTCCTACAATGAGCAGTTCTTC
-	TRBV9	TRBJ1-3	-	CASSETGNTIYF	TGTGCCAGCAGCGAGACTGGAAACACCATATATTTT
-	TRBV2	TRBJ2-1	-	CASSEYWASDYNEQFF	TGTGCCAGCAGTGAATATTGGGCTAGCGACTACAATGAGCAGTTCTTC
-	TRBV2	TRBJ2-7	once	CASRGRSSYEQYF	TGTGCCAGCAGGGGTAGGAGCTCCTACGAGCAGTACTTC